Below, one T cell receptor (beta chain) is given with its context. Profiling relied on immunoSEQ multiplex PCR, and the TCRdb table lists in-frame clones only, not all of them. Among under 300,000 clones listed, roughly 80% were seen once. This CDR3 spans 16 amino acids. The V segment lost 3 bases and the J segment 0 bases; nucleotides outside the gene matches: 3. Germline values: CDR1 SEHNR, CDR2 FQNEAQ (reference sequence). This entry comes from a study of control samples from healthy donors and cancer patients. The sequenced sample consisted of PBMCs. This rearrangement joins TRBV7-9 to TRBJ1-3; 9 positions match TRBD1. This clonotype was sampled from an older woman with lung cancer. CDR3 region: CASSFADRGSGNTIYF. As DNA, the CDR3 is TGTGCCAGCAGCTTTGCGGACAGGGGCTCTGGAAACACCATATATTTT.